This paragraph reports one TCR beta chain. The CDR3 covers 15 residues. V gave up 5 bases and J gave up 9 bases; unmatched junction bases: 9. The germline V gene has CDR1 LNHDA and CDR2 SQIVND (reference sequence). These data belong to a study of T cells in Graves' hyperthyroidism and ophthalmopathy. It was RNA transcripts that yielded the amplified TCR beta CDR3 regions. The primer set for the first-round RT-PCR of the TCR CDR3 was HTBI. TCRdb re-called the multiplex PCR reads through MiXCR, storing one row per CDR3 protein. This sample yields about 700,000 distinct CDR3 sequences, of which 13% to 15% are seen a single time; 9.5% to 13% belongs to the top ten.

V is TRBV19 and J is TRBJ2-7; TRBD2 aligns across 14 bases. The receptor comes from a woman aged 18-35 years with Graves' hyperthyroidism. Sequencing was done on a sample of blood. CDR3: CASSDPGTSGRRQYF. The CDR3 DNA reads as TGTGCCAGTAGTGACCCTGGGACTAGCGGGAGACGGCAGTACTTC. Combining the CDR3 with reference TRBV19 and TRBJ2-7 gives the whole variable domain DGGITQSPKYLFRKEGQNVTLSCEQNLNHDAMYWYRQDPGQGLRLIYYSQIVNDFQKGDIAEGYSVSREKKESFPLTVTSAQKNPTAFYLCASSDPGTSGRRQYFGPGTRLTVT.